The T cell receptor beta chain under discussion was sequenced for a study of shared clonotypes between healthy human individuals. About the study: A couple of women and a few men aged 18 to 49 made up the donors.

Assay: immunoSEQ multiplex PCR; the TCRdb copy retains only in-frame clones and omits some. This table has about 2 million clones, about 95% appearing once. CD8 cells regarded as naive lacked CD45RO, were positively chosen for CCR7, and omitted terminally differentiated effector memory CD45RA+ cells. There were only Caucasian adults among the donors, and all lived in Nashville, Tennessee. The CDR3 spans 16 residues. Sequenced material: naive CD8+ T cells sorted from blood. The chain links TRBV21-1 to TRBJ2-3; TRBD1, as called in the table, went unchecked against the DNA. TRBV21-1 constitutes a pseudogene. This sequence was found in a man aged 18 to 30 in good health. CDR3 amino acids: CASSKGRSGKGDTQYF. CDR3 DNA: TGTGCCAGCAGCAAGGGGCGGTCGGGTAAGGGAGATACGCAGTATTTT.